The sequence of this TCR beta chain was determined in a study of blood T cell repertoires in COVID-19. In the study overall: Samples representing acute and convalescent COVID-19 were sourced from the United States, Italy and Spain. Sample material is recorded as cDNA or gDNA derived from T cells, B-cell-depleted T cells, or PBMCs.

Generated by immunoSEQ multiplex PCR, the TCRdb table keeps only in-frame clones and is missing some. The data hold about 220,000 clones, with approximately 80% observed a single time. The germline V and J ends were trimmed by 6 bases and 1 base, with 18 bases remaining between them. CDR1 is SNHLY and CDR2 is FYNNEI in the germline V gene. CDR3 length: 16 residues. This study enrolled people aged about 18 to 100 from around 26 US geographic areas. This TCR was sampled from a woman aged 55-69 years who had recovered from COVID-19. Material for sequencing was PBMCs or T cells enriched from blood (not recorded which). This chain connects TRBV2 to TRBJ1-2; perhaps TRBD1 as D (6 bases). CDR3 sequence reads: CASSPGRGIFNYGYTF. The CDR3 DNA reads as TGTGCCAGCAGCCCCGGGAGGGGGATTTTTAACTATGGCTACACCTTC. The full variable domain, with the rest looked up from reference TRBV2 and TRBJ1-2, is EPEVTQTPSHQVTQMGQEVILRCVPISNHLYFYWYRQILGQKVEFLVSFYNNEISEKSEIFDDQFSVERPDGSNFTLKIRSTKLEDSAMYFCASSPGRGIFNYGYTFGSGTRLTVV.